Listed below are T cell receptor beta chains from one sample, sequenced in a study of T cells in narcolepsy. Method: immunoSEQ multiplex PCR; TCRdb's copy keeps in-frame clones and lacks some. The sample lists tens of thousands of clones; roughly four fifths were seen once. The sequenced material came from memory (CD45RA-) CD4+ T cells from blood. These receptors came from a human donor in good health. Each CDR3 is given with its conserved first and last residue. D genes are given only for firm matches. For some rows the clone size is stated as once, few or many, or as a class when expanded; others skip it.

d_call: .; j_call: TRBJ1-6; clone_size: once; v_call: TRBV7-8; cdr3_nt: TGTGCCAGCAGGTCGGACGGTTTGGGTTCACCCCTCCACTTT; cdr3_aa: CASRSDGLGSPLHF
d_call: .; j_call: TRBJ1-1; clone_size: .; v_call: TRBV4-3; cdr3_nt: TGCGCCAGCAGCAAGGGAGGGATCAGAACTGAAGCTTTCTTT; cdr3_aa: CASSKGGIRTEAFF
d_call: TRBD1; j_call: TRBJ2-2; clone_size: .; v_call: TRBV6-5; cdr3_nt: TGTGCCAGCACAATAACAGGGGACACCGGGGAGCTGTTTTTT; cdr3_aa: CASTITGDTGELFF
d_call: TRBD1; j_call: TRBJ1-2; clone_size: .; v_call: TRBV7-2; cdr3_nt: TGTGCCACGGCCCCTGGACAGGGCGATGGCTACACCTTC; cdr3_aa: CATAPGQGDGYTF
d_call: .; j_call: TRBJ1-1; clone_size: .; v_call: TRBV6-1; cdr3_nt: TGTGCCACCCTGAAAAGTAAGGGCACTGAAGCTTTCTTT; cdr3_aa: CATLKSKGTEAFF
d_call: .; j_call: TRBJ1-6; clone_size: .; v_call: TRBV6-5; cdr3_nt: TGTGCCAGCCGTCCCCCCGGTATGCCCCTCCACTTT; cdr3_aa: CASRPPGMPLHF
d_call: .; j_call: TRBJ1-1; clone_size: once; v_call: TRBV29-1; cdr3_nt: TGCAGCGTTGACTCTAGGCAGAACACTGAAGCTTTCTTT; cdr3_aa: CSVDSRQNTEAFF
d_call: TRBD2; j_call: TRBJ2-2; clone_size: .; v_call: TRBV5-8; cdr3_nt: TGTGCCAGCAGCTTGGGACTAGCGGGGTACACCGGGGAGCTGTTTTTT; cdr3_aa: CASSLGLAGYTGELFF
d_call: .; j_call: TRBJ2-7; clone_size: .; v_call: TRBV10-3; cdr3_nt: TGTGCCATCAGTGGTTCCTACGAGCAGTACTTC; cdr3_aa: CAISGSYEQYF
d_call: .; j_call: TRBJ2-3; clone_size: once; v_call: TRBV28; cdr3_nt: TGTGCCAGCTCTCGAGGGGGAAGCACAGATACGCAGTATTTT; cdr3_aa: CASSRGGSTDTQYF
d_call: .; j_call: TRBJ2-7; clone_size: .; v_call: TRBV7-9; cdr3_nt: TGTGCCAGCAGCCGGCAGGAATGGGGGGCCTCCTACGAGCAGTACTTC; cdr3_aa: CASSRQEWGASYEQYF
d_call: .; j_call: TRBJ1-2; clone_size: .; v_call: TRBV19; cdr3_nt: TGTGCCAGTAGTAAACAGGGCGGGTTTGGCTACACCTTC; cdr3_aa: CASSKQGGFGYTF
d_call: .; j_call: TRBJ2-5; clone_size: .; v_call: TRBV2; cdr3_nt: TGTGCCAGCAGTGAAACTGGCCAAGAGACCCAGTACTTC; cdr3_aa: CASSETGQETQYF
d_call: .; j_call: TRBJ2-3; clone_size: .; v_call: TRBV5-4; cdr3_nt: TGTGCCAGCAGCTCCGAGAGGGCCACAGATACGCAGTATTTT; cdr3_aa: CASSSERATDTQYF
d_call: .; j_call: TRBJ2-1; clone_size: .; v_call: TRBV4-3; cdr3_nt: TGCGCCAGCAGCCGGAGAGGTGGGGGGGCCTCCAATGAGCAGTTCTTC; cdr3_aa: CASSRRGGGASNEQFF
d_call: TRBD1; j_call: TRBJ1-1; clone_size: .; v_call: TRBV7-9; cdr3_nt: TGTGCCAGCAGCCTAGACACCGGGACAGCGAACACTGAAGCTTTCTTT; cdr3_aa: CASSLDTGTANTEAFF
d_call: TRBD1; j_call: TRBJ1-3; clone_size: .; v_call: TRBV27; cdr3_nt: TGTGCCAGCAGGCGGACAGGAGCTATAAACACCATATATTTT; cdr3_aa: CASRRTGAINTIYF
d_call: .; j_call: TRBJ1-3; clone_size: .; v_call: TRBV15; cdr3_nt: TGTGCCACCAGCAGAGGTGGCAGAAGCTCTGGAAACACCATATATTTT; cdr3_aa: CATSRGGRSSGNTIYF
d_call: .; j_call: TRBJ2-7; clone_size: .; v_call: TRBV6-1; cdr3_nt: TGTGCCAGCAGTACCCAGGGGGGGAGCTCCTACGAGCAGTACTTC; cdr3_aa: CASSTQGGSSYEQYF
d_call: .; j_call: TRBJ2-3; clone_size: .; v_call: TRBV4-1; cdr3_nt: TGCGCCAGCAGCACCCGGACTGCTACAGATACGCAGTATTTT; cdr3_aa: CASSTRTATDTQYF
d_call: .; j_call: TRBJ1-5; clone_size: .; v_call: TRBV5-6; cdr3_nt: TGTGCCAGCAGCTCTGACAGAAGCAATCAGCCCCAGCATTTT; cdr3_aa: CASSSDRSNQPQHF
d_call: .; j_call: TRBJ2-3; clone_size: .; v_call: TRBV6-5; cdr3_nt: TGTGCCAGCAGACGGACCCAAGGGCCAGATACGCAGTATTTT; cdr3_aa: CASRRTQGPDTQYF
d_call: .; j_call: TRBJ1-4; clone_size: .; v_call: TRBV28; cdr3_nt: TGTGCCAGCATAAATGTTGGGGGGGATGAAAAACTGTTTTTT; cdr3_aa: CASINVGGDEKLFF
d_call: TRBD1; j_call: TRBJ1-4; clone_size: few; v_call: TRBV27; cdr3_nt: TGTGCCAGCAGTTTATCCGGGACAGCGAATGAAAAACTGTTTTTT; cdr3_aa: CASSLSGTANEKLFF
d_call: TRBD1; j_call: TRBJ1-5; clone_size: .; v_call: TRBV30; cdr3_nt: TGTGCCTGGAGTGTGGACAGGGGTGGGAATCAGCCCCAGCATTTT; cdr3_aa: CAWSVDRGGNQPQHF
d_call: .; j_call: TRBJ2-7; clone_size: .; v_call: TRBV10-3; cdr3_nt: TGTGCCATCGCAAGCTCCTACGAGCAGTACTTC; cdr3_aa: CAIASSYEQYF
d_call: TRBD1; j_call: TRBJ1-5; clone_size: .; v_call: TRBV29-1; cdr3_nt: TGCAGCGTGACAGGGGGAAGGAATCAGCCCCAGCATTTT; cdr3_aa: CSVTGGRNQPQHF
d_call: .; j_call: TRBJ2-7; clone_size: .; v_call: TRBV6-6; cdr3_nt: TGTGCCAGCAGCAGGGGGGTGGGCTCCTACGAGCAGTACTTC; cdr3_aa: CASSRGVGSYEQYF
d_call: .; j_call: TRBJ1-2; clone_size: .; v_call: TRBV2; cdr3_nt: TGTGCCAGCATACCCTGGGGGCGGGCCCCTGGGGGCTACACCTTC; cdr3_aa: CASIPWGRAPGGYTF
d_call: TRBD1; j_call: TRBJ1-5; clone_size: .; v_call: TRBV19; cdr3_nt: TGTGCCAGTAGTATAGAGAGAAGCCGGGACAGGGCCCGTGAAAGCAATCAGCCCCAGCATTTT; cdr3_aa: CASSIERSRDRARESNQPQHF
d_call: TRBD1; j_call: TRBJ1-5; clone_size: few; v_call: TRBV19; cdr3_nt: TGTGCCAGTAGTGTTACCGCGGGACAGGCACATCAGCCCCAGCATTTT; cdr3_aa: CASSVTAGQAHQPQHF
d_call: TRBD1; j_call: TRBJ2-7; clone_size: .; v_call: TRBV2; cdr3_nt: TGTGCCAGCAGTCCCGGGACAGGGATCTCCTACGAGCAGTACTTC; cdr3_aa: CASSPGTGISYEQYF
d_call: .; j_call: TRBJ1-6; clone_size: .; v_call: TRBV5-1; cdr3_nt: TGCGCCAGCAGCCCCACAGTTGCTTATAATTCACCCCTCCACTTT; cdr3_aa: CASSPTVAYNSPLHF
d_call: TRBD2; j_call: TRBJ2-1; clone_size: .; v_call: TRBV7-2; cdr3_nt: TGTGCCAGCAGCTTATCTGGCGGGGGAACGTTCTTC; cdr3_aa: CASSLSGGGTFF
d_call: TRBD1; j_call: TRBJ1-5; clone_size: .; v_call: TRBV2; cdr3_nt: TGTGCCAGCAGCGGGGACAGGGTAAATCAGCCCCAGCATTTT; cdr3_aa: CASSGDRVNQPQHF
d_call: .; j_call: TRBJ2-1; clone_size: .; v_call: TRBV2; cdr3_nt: TGTGCCAGCAGTACAGAGTTATACAATGAGCAGTTCTTC; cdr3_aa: CASSTELYNEQFF
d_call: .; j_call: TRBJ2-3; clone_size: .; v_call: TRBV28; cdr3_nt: TGTGCCAGCAGTTTTTTCGACGGGACAGATACGCAGTATTTT; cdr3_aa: CASSFFDGTDTQYF
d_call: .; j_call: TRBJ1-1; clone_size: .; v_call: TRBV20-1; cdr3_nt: TGCAGAGGGGGGTGGGACACTGAAGCTTTCTTT; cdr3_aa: CRGGWDTEAFF
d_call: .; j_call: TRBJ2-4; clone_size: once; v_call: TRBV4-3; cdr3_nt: TGCGCCAGCAGCGACGGGGGTTACGAAAACATTCAGTACTTC; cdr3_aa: CASSDGGYENIQYF
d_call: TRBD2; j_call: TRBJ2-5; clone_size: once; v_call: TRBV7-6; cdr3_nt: TGTGCCAGCACCCCGGGGGGGGAGACCCAGTACTTC; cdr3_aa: CASTPGGETQYF